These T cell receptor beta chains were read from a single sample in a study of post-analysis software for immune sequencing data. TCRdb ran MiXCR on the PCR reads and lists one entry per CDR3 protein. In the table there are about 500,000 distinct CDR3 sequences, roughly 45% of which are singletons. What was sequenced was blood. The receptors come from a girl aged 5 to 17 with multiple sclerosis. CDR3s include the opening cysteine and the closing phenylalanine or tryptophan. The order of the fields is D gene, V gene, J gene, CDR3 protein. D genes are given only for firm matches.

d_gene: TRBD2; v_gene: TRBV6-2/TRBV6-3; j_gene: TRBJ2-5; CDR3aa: CASSTRSSGSWNEQYF
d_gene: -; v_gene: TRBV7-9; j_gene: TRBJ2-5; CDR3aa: CASSLPASREQYF
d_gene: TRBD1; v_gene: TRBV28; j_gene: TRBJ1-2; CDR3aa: CASKGPRGQYYGYTF
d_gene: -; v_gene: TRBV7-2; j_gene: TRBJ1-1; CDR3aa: CASSLYGSNTEAFF
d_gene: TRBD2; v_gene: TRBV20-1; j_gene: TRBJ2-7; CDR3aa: CSAGTSGNLSYEQYF
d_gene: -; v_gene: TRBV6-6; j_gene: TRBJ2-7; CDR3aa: CASSSETEYEQYF
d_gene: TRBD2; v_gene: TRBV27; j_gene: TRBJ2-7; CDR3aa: CASSLSLSGAQYEQYF
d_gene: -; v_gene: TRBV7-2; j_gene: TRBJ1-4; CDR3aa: CASSPDRAWNNEKLFF
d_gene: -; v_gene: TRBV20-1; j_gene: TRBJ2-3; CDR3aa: CSARTPDTQYF
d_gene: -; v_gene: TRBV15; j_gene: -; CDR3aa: CATTPNSETQYF
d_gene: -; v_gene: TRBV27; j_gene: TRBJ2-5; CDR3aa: CASSLSPGMGQETQYF
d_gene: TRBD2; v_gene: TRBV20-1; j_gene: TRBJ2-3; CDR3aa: CSAAGLAETSTDTQYF